The present TCR beta chain was sequenced within a study of cytotoxic CD8 clonotypes in ibrutinib-treated CLL. V was pared by 2 bases and J by 3 bases, with 14 bases between. The V gene's germline CDR1 is LNHDA and CDR2 SQIVND (reference sequence). The CDR3 runs 15 residues. This clone appeared once. Assay: immunoSEQ multiplex PCR; the TCRdb copy retains only in-frame clones and omits some. The table lists 300,000 or so clones, 67% of them singletons. The V gene is TRBV19, the J gene TRBJ2-7, with D possibly called TRBD1 or TRBD2 (5 bases each). The source was PBMCs, collected after 36 months of ibrutinib treatment. The sequence was obtained from a human donor with chronic lymphocytic leukemia. CDR3 amino acids: CASSIQGDGGYEQYF. For the CDR3, the DNA is TGTGCCAGTAGTATACAAGGGGACGGCGGCTACGAGCAGTACTTC.